The 8 T cell receptor beta chains presented below share a single source sample, sequenced in a study of OX40 agonist ivuxolimab in advanced cancers. This table comes from immunoSEQ multiplex PCR, and its TCRdb copy is limited to in-frame clones, with some not included. The sample lists fewer than 55,000 clones, about 87% occurring once. Sequencing used CD4+ or CD8+ T cells sorted from blood, obtained in a trial of the OX40 agonist ivuxolimab. The receptors stem from an adult with an advanced solid tumor such as melanoma, head and neck, liver or kidney cancer.

This chain links TRBV5-6 with TRBJ2-1; 8 positions match TRBD2. The germline V gene encodes CDR1 SGHDT and CDR2 YYEEEE. This CDR3 contains 16 residues. The ends lost 0 bases at V and 5 bases at J; junction bases unmatched: 7. CDR3 loop: CASSLVGLADNNEQFF. CDR3 coding DNA: TGTGCCAGCAGCTTGGTTGGACTAGCAGATAACAATGAGCAGTTCTTC. Filled out from reference TRBV5-6 and TRBJ2-1, the complete variable domain reads DAGVTQSPTHLIKTRGQQVTLRCSPKSGHDTVSWYQQALGQGPQFIFQYYEEEERQRGNFPDRFSGHQFPNYSSELNVNALLLGDSALYLCASSLVGLADNNEQFFGPGTRLTVL.

The chain uses TRBV10-2 and TRBJ1-6; TRBD1 matches at 9 bases. V gave up 7 bases and J gave up 5 bases; unmatched junction bases: 9. The V gene's germline CDR1 is WSHSY and CDR2 SAAADI. This CDR3 has 16 residues. Here the CDR3 DNA reads TGCGCCAGCACCTCGACAGGGGGGAGTGATAATTCACCCCTCCACTTT. It yields the protein CASTSTGGSDNSPLHF.

The rearrangement links TRBV5-5 to TRBJ1-1; D not certain. Trimming left V 0 bases short and J 3 bases short, with 6 bases between. Germline-derived CDR1 and CDR2 are SGHKS and YYEKEE (reference sequence). The CDR3 is made up of 13 amino acids. The CDR3 nucleotides are TGTGCCAGCAGCTTGGGGAGGGACACTGAAGCTTTCTTT. This translates into CASSLGRDTEAFF.

Here the CDR3 DNA reads TGTGCCAGTAGTGCCCAGGGATTTTCTAGCAATCAGCCCCAGCATTTT. It yields the protein CASSAQGFSSNQPQHF. This chain links TRBV19 with TRBJ1-5, with D possibly being TRBD1 (5 bases). Trimming took 5 bases from V and 0 from J, leaving 14 bases between them. The length of the CDR3 is 16 residues. Germline values: CDR1 LNHDA, CDR2 SQIVND (reference sequence).

The chain is built from TRBV6-1 and TRBJ1-5, with a possible D match to TRBD1 (6 bases). This CDR3 comprises 15 residues. Looked up from germline, CDR1 is MNHNS and CDR2 is SASEGT. Trimming removed 6 bases at V and 1 base at J, with 13 bases between. CDR3 loop: CASSPGQLSNQPQHF. The CDR3 DNA follows: TGTGCCAGCAGCCCAGGACAGTTGAGCAATCAGCCCCAGCATTTT.

The gene calls are TRBV2 and TRBJ2-1; 9 nucleotides match TRBD2. The CDR3 spans 14 residues. Germline V gene sequence: CDR1 SNHLY, CDR2 FYNNEI. With V trimmed by 6 bases and J by 7 bases, 7 bases remained unmatched. The CDR3, as DNA: TGTGCCAGCAGACGAGCGGGAGGAAGAAATGAGCAGTTCTTC. Its translation is CASRRAGGRNEQFF.

V usage is TRBV28 and J usage is TRBJ1-5; 9 bases are shared with TRBD1. After removal of 1 base from V and 6 bases from J, the junction contained 7 bases not matched to a gene. Germline V gives CDR1 MDHEN, CDR2 SYDVKM. The CDR3 loop spans 16 amino acids. CDR3 bases: TGTGCCAGCAGTTTATTCGGACAGGGGAGATTTCAGCCCCAGCATTTT. Its translation is CASSLFGQGRFQPQHF. Full variable domain (remainder filled in from reference TRBV28 and TRBJ1-5): DVKVTQSSRYLVKRTGEKVFLECVQDMDHENMFWYRQDPGLGLRLIYFSYDVKMKEKGDIPEGYSVSREKKERFSLILESASTNQTSMYLCASSLFGQGRFQPQHFGDGTRLSIL.

This clone has only one observation. V is TRBV7-6 and J is TRBJ1-4, with a tentative D call TRBD1 (5 bases). Germline assignment: CDR1 SGHVS and CDR2 FNYEAQ. Trimming took 3 bases from V and 7 from J, leaving 12 bases between them. The CDR3 loop spans 14 amino acids. The CDR3 loop is CASSLRGGGEKLFF. The DNA for the CDR3 is TGTGCCAGCAGCTTGAGGGGAGGAGGTGAAAAACTGTTTTTT.